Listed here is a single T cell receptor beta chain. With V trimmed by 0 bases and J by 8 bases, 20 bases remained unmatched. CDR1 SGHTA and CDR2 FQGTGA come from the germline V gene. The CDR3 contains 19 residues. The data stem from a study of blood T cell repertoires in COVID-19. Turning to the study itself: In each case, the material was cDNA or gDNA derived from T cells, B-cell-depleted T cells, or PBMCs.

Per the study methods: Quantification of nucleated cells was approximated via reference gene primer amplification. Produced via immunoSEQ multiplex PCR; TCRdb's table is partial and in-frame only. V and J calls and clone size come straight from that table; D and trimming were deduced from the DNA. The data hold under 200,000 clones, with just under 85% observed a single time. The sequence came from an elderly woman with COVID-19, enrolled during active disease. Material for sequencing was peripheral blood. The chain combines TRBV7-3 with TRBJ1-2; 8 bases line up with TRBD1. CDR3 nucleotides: TGTGCCAGCAGCTTAACCCATGGACAGGGAGGCAGGATCTCCTCCGGCTACACCTTC. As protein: CASSLTHGQGGRISSGYTF.